These 32 T cell receptor beta chains share one sample of origin, sequenced in a study of blood T cells in healthy people across ages. PCR was performed a second time for roughly 6 to 12 cycles using a sample-barcoded 5' primer and a J-beta primer mix. TCRdb called the 5' RACE reads again in MiXCR, with one record for every CDR3 protein. The table has about 1.8 million distinct CDR3 sequences, 40% to 55% seen once. Sequenced: blood. The receptors were gathered from a woman aged 40 to 50 in good health.

This clonotype was picked up a small number of times. J is TRBJ2-5 and V is TRBV18, with TRBD1 matching 9 bases. CDR1 is KGHSH and CDR2 is LQKENI in the germline V gene. This CDR3 is built from 13 residues. V shed 5 bases and J 10 bases; nucleotides not matched to a gene: 8. For the CDR3, the DNA is TGTGCCAGCTCAGCCGCCCGGGACAGGGACCAGTACTTC. Protein sequence: CASSAARDRDQYF.

This clonotype was seen only a few times. This rearrangement joins TRBV7-2 to TRBJ1-2; D remains ambiguous. The CDR3 is 15 residues long. The V end was cut by 5 bases, the J end by 2 bases, with 15 bases between. Germline CDR1 reads SGHTA; CDR2 reads FQGNSA. The CDR3 region has the DNA TGTGCCAGCAGCCGCGGCAGAAAGTCAAACTATGGCTACACCTTC. Translating it yields CASSRGRKSNYGYTF.

This clonotype has more than one count but fewer than ten. The chain links TRBV7-9 to TRBJ2-7; 9 bases are shared with TRBD1. V trimming: 5 bases; J trimming: 0 bases; junction bases outside the gene matches: 5. This CDR3 comprises 15 residues. Germline-derived CDR1 and CDR2 are SEHNR and FQNEAQ (reference sequence). The CDR3 region is CASSNTGQGSYEQYF. The DNA for the CDR3 is TGTGCCAGCAGCAACACGGGACAGGGCTCCTACGAGCAGTACTTC.

The chain uses TRBV3-1 and TRBJ2-3; TRBD1 matches at 8 bases. The CDR3 consists of 15 residues. V dropped 4 bases and J dropped 4; count of bases not matched to a gene: 7. Looked up from germline, CDR1 is LGHDT and CDR2 is YNNKEL (reference sequence). As DNA, the CDR3 is TGTGCCAGCAGCCCGGGACAGGATAACTCAGATACGCAGTATTTT. Translated: CASSPGQDNSDTQYF.

The rearrangement uses TRBV5-1 and TRBJ1-4; 8 nucleotides align to TRBD1. Germline loops: CDR1 SGHRS, CDR2 YFSETQ. The ends lost 2 bases at V and 12 bases at J; junction bases unmatched: 9. This CDR3 contains 14 residues. CDR3 region: CASSFRDRRGELFF. CDR3 bases: TGCGCCAGCAGCTTCCGGGACAGGCGAGGGGAACTGTTTTTT.

This chain uses TRBV12-3 or TRBV12-4 with TRBJ1-2; D is possibly TRBD1 (5 bases). The CDR3 length is 15 residues. Between the trimmed V and J ends, which lost 4 bases and 1 base, there was a span of 13 bases. The CDR3 DNA sequence: TGTGCCAGCAGTTGGGGACGGGACCTTAACTATGGCTACACCTTC. Its translation: CASSWGRDLNYGYTF.

The chain recombines TRBV5-1 with TRBJ1-2; D is uncertain. Germline V gene sequence: CDR1 SGHRS, CDR2 YFSETQ. This CDR3 has 15 amino acids. Trimming shortened V by 0 bases and J by 7 bases, and 16 bases separated the two germline ends. The CDR3 sequence: CASSLARNLPVGYTF. The CDR3 DNA reads TGCGCCAGCAGCTTGGCCAGGAACCTACCTGTTGGCTACACCTTC.

This chain joins TRBV6-1 and TRBJ1-4, with D hard to call. This CDR3 has 15 amino acids. Between the trimmed V and J ends, which lost 9 bases and 0 bases, there was a span of 14 bases. Germline CDR1 is MNHNS and CDR2 is SASEGT. For the CDR3, the DNA is TGTGCCAGTCTCCTGGGATTTGCAACTAATGAAAAACTGTTTTTT. This encodes CASLLGFATNEKLFF.

This clonotype was seen more than once but under ten times. The chain combines TRBV5-1 with TRBJ1-5, with 10 bases that match TRBD1. The trim removed 5 bases at V and 6 bases at J, leaving 8 bases unmatched. Germline values: CDR1 SGHRS, CDR2 YFSETQ. This CDR3 spans 15 amino acids. The CDR3 sequence: CASRTGTGDFQPQHF. DNA of the CDR3: TGCGCCAGCAGAACCGGGACAGGGGACTTTCAGCCCCAGCATTTT.

The gene calls are TRBV20-1 and TRBJ2-3, with D possibly matching TRBD2 (6 bases). This CDR3 has 12 amino acids. Germline-derived CDR1 and CDR2 are DFQATT and SNEGSKA (reference sequence). The V end was cut by 1 base, the J end by 11 bases, with 13 bases between. The CDR3 protein is CSARGPGTEQYF. For the CDR3, the DNA is TGCAGTGCTAGAGGCCCCGGGACTGAGCAGTATTTT.

In this sample, this clonotype turned up a few times. The chain employs TRBV27 and TRBJ1-5; 7 bases are a match to TRBD1. Losses at the gene ends were 7 bases for V and 3 bases for J; bases not matched to a gene: 9. The CDR3 length is 15 residues. The V gene's germline CDR1 is MNHEY and CDR2 SMNVEV (reference sequence). The chain's CDR3 is CASTRSGGDNQPQHF. CDR3 in DNA: TGTGCCAGCACAAGATCAGGGGGTGACAATCAGCCCCAGCATTTT.

The chain couples TRBV5-1 to TRBJ2-1; TRBD1 agrees at 8 bases. V was pared by 3 bases and J by 6 bases, with 5 bases of the junction left unmatched. From germline, CDR1 is SGHRS and CDR2 YFSETQ. The CDR3 totals 14 residues. In DNA form, the CDR3 reads TGCGCCAGCAGCTCCTTAGGACAGGGCAATGAGCAGTTCTTC. This gives the protein CASSSLGQGNEQFF.

The V and J genes are TRBV4-3 and TRBJ1-2; D gene uncertain. Germline V gives CDR1 LGHNA, CDR2 YSLEER. V was trimmed by 1 base and J by 8 bases, leaving 11 bases between them. The CDR3 loop spans 13 amino acids. The CDR3 nucleotides are TGCGCCAGCAGCCAAGTTTCACGTTACGGCTACACCTTC. It yields the protein CASSQVSRYGYTF.

J is TRBJ2-2 and V is TRBV5-1, with D hard to call. This CDR3 is built from 16 residues. Germline CDR1 and CDR2: SGHRS and YFSETQ. V dropped 4 bases and J dropped 5 bases, with 18 bases sitting between them. The CDR3 region is CASSPRRSLGTGELFF. The CDR3 DNA reads TGCGCCAGCAGCCCAAGACGGTCCCTGGGGACCGGGGAGCTGTTTTTT.

Details on this clonotype: Because the CDR3 is missing its conserved closing phenylalanine or tryptophan, this is likely a read error. This rearrangement joins TRBV5-1 to TRBJ2-2; 8 nucleotides line up with TRBD2. This CDR3 contains 16 residues. Germline V CDR1 and CDR2: SGHRS, YFSETQ. Losses at the gene ends were 1 base for V and 7 bases for J; bases not matched to a gene: 9. The CDR3 loop is CASSLSRRGAGGELFS. As DNA, the CDR3 is TGCGCCAGCAGCTTGTCGAGGCGGGGGGCTGGCGGGGAGCTGTTTTCT.

The chain couples TRBV20-1 to TRBJ2-5; a weak D match, TRBD1 (6 bases). Between the trimmed V and J ends, which lost 5 bases and 4 bases, there was a span of 17 bases. This CDR3 is built from 14 residues. Germline V gene sequence: CDR1 DFQATT, CDR2 SNEGSKA (reference sequence). The CDR3 sequence is CSAVLQGSGETQYF. In nucleotides, the CDR3 is TGCAGTGCTGTTCTACAGGGATCTGGAGAGACCCAGTACTTC.

The V gene is TRBV4-3, the J gene TRBJ2-5, with a weak D call TRBD2 (6 bases). CDR3 length equals 16 residues. Germline V gene data show CDR1 as LGHNA and CDR2 as YSLEER. V was trimmed by 0 bases and J by 5 bases, leaving 16 bases between them. CDR3 residues: CASSQDRLALPETQYF. The CDR3, as DNA: TGCGCCAGCAGCCAAGATCGGCTAGCGCTACCGGAGACCCAGTACTTC.

This rearrangement joins TRBV15 to TRBJ2-5; D not certain. V lost 8 bases, J lost 1 base, and 17 bases lay in between. The CDR3 runs to 15 residues. Germline V CDR1 and CDR2: LNHNV, YYDKDF (reference sequence). The CDR3 protein is CATSRPRLLQETQYF. For the CDR3, the DNA is TGTGCCACCTCCCGCCCCAGACTGCTCCAAGAGACCCAGTACTTC.

The genes are TRBV7-2 and TRBJ2-1; 9 bases agree with TRBD2. J gave up 9 bases and V 5 bases, and 11 bases lay outside the gene matches. CDR1 is SGHTA, CDR2 FQGNSA, per germline. CDR3 length: 15 residues. CDR3 nucleotides: TGTGCCAGCAGCCTGTGGACTAGCGTTCCCCCTGAGCAGTTCTTC. This codes for CASSLWTSVPPEQFF.

This clonotype was seen a few times. V gene TRBV4-3 combines with J gene TRBJ2-5; D is perhaps TRBD2 (6 bases). Germline CDR1 LGHNA, CDR2 YSLEER. The CDR3 loop spans 13 amino acids. Trimming removed 0 bases from V and 11 bases from J, with 13 bases in between. CDR3 amino acids: CASSQDLTREQYF. DNA for the CDR3: TGCGCCAGCAGCCAAGATCTAACTCGGGAGCAGTACTTC.

The gene calls are TRBV27 and TRBJ1-1, with D uncertain. The CDR3 length is 14 residues. From germline, CDR1 is MNHEY and CDR2 SMNVEV (reference sequence). Trimming removed 3 bases at V and 2 bases at J, with 10 bases between. CDR3 DNA sequence: TGTGCCAGCAGTTTTGGCCAGTTTAACACTGAAGCTTTCTTT. Its translation is CASSFGQFNTEAFF.

The chain has TRBV7-2 and TRBJ2-1, with 8 bases lining up with TRBD1. The junction had 4 bases not matched to a gene; V was cut back by 4 bases and J by 2 bases. CDR1 is SGHTA, CDR2 FQGNSA, per germline. This CDR3 has 15 amino acids. The CDR3 loop reads CASSSRTGTYNEQFF. CDR3 in DNA: TGTGCCAGCAGCTCAAGGACAGGGACCTACAATGAGCAGTTCTTC.

This rearrangement joins TRBV4-1 to TRBJ1-4; D is unclear. Looked up from germline, CDR1 is MGHRA and CDR2 is YSYEKL. The CDR3 loop spans 15 amino acids. Trimming took 0 bases from V and 3 from J, leaving 8 bases between them. The CDR3 protein is CASSQDKRANEKLFF. CDR3 nucleotides: TGCGCCAGCAGCCAAGATAAAAGAGCTAATGAAAAACTGTTTTTT.

This clonotype was detected only a few times. The rearrangement links TRBV7-2 to TRBJ2-1; D might be TRBD1 or TRBD2, each matching 5 bases. The CDR3 extends over 15 amino acids. V was cut by 6 bases and J by 6 bases, with 18 bases left in between. In germline, CDR1 is SGHTA, CDR2 FQGNSA. CDR3 protein: CASSFQGWAGNEQFF. The DNA for the CDR3 is TGTGCCAGCAGTTTTCAGGGCTGGGCGGGCAATGAGCAGTTCTTC.

The chain recombines TRBV28 with TRBJ2-1, with 9 bases matching TRBD1. Germline CDR1 MDHEN, CDR2 SYDVKM. This CDR3 has 15 residues. Losses at the gene ends were 5 bases for V and 5 bases for J; bases not matched to a gene: 7. The CDR3 loop is CASSLDRGFNNEQFF. The CDR3 DNA reads as TGTGCCAGCAGTCTTGACAGGGGGTTCAACAATGAGCAGTTCTTC.

Comments on this clonotype: Mismatch with germline at one junction end may stem from a read error. The chain combines TRBV20-1 with TRBJ2-5, with 12 bases aligning to TRBD2. The end of the DNA is better explained by TRBJ2-4, so the J call may be wrong. The CDR3 sequence is 19 residues long. Germline-derived CDR1 and CDR2 are DFQATT and SNEGSKA (reference sequence). CDR3 in amino acids: CSASTRTSGEVRGKSIQYF. The CDR3 DNA is TGCAGTGCTAGCACTCGGACTAGCGGGGAAGTACGGGGGAAAAGCATTCAGTACTTC.

This clonotype was seen only a few times. The chain links TRBV7-2 to TRBJ2-3; D call uncertain. Germline CDR1 reads SGHTA; CDR2 reads FQGNSA. CDR3 size: 13 residues. V shed 5 bases and J shed 6 bases, with 12 bases lying between them. The CDR3 nucleotides read TGTGCCAGCAGCCCCCCTTTGACGGATACGCAGTATTTT. Protein: CASSPPLTDTQYF.

The genes are TRBV7-3 and TRBJ2-4, with TRBD1 as a possible D gene (5 bases). The assigned J gene may be wrong: the sequence end matches TRBJ2-5 better. There are 13 residues in the CDR3. Looked up from germline, CDR1 is SGHTA and CDR2 is FQGTGA. Written as DNA, the CDR3 is TGTGCCAGCAGCTACTCCAAGGGGGAGACCCAGTACTTC. Amino acids: CASSYSKGETQYF.

The chain carries TRBV24-1 and TRBJ2-1, with 7 bases that match TRBD2. CDR1 is KGHDR, CDR2 SFDVKD, per germline. The CDR3 loop spans 14 amino acids. V lost 6 bases and J lost 3; bases outside the gene matches: 4. DNA for the CDR3: TGTGCCACCAGTACTAGCGCATACTACAATGAGCAGTTCTTC. It translates to CATSTSAYYNEQFF.

The chain joins TRBV3-1 to TRBJ1-2; D is unclear. With 3 bases removed from V and 0 bases from J, the gap between germline ends came to 11 bases. This CDR3 spans 15 amino acids. Germline CDR1 and CDR2: LGHDT and YNNKEL (reference sequence). This chain's CDR3 is CASSQGLGANYGYTF. The CDR3 region has the DNA TGTGCCAGCAGCCAGGGGTTGGGAGCTAACTATGGCTACACCTTC.

This chain links TRBV5-6 with TRBJ2-1; D tentatively reads TRBD1 or TRBD2 (5 bases each). The CDR3 sequence is 16 residues long. V dropped 0 bases and J dropped 6 bases, with 16 bases sitting between them. Looked up from germline, CDR1 is SGHDT and CDR2 is YYEEEE. The CDR3 region is CASSLVWDPRANEQFF. The CDR3 DNA reads as TGTGCCAGCAGCTTGGTTTGGGACCCCCGTGCCAATGAGCAGTTCTTC.

This clonotype was counted a few times. The chain uses TRBV28 and TRBJ2-7; 7 bases are a match to TRBD1. The ends lost 3 bases at V and 4 bases at J; junction bases unmatched: 6. The germline gives CDR1 MDHEN, CDR2 SYDVKM. The CDR3 is made up of 14 amino acids. The CDR3 loop is CASSFGDSQYEQYF. Written as DNA, the CDR3 is TGTGCCAGCAGTTTTGGGGACAGCCAATACGAGCAGTACTTC.